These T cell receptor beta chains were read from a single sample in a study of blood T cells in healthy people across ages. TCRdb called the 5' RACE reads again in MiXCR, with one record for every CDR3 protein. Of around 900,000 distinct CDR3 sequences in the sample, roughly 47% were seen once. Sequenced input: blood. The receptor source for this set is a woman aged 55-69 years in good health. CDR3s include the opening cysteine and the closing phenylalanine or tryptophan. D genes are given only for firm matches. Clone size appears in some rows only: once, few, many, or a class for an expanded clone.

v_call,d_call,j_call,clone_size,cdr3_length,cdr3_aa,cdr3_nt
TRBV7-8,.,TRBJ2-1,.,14,CASSLHPRYNEQFF,TGTGCCAGCAGCCTGCATCCTAGGTACAATGAGCAGTTCTTC
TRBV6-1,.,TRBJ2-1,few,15,CASSEFPGRIDEQFF,TGTGCCAGCAGTGAATTCCCCGGGAGAATCGATGAGCAGTTCTTC
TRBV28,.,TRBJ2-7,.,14,CASNPRGWSYEQYF,TGTGCCAGCAACCCCAGGGGTTGGTCCTACGAGCAGTACTTC
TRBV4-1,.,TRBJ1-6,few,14,CASSQVGEYSPLHF,TGCGCCAGCAGCCAAGTGGGGGAATATTCACCCCTCCACTTT
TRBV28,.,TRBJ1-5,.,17,CASSFRRRTGSNQPQHF,TGTGCCAGCAGTTTTCGCCGTCGGACGGGAAGCAATCAGCCCCAGCATTTT
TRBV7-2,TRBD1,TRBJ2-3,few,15,CASKRDRASTDTQYF,TGTGCCAGCAAGCGGGACAGGGCAAGCACAGATACGCAGTATTTT
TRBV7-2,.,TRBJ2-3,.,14,CASSLVGEVDTQYF,TGTGCCAGCAGCTTAGTGGGTGAGGTAGATACGCAGTATTTT
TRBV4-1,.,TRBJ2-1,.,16,CASSQPLGGTYNEQFF,TGCGCCAGCAGCCAACCTCTCGGCGGAACCTACAATGAGCAGTTCTTC
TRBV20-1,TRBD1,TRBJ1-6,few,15,CSAITGVGVNSPLHF,TGCAGTGCTATCACAGGGGTTGGCGTTAATTCACCCCTCCACTTT
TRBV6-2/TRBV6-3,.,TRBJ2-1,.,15,CASVPSGVPYNEQFF,TGTGCGAGCGTCCCGTCGGGAGTACCCTACAATGAGCAGTTCTTC
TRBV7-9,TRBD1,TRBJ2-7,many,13,CASSLPGGYEQYF,TGTGCCAGCAGCTTACCAGGGGGCTACGAGCAGTACTTC
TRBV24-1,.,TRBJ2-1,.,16,CATETSGESFYNEQFF,TGTGCCACCGAGACGTCAGGGGAGAGTTTCTACAATGAGCAGTTCTTC
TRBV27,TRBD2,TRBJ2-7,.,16,CASSSSAGGASYEQYF,TGTGCCAGCAGTTCCTCAGCGGGAGGGGCCTCCTACGAGCAGTACTTC
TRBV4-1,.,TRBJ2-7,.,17,CASSQEWTPGVPYEQYF,TGCGCCAGCAGCCAAGAGTGGACGCCGGGAGTGCCCTACGAGCAGTACTTC
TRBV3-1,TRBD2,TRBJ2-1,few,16,CASSQPGTRGNNEQFF,TGTGCCAGCAGCCAACCCGGGACTAGGGGGAACAATGAGCAGTTCTTC
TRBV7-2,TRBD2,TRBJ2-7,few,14,CASSRGDYNYEQYF,TGTGCCAGCAGCCGGGGGGACTACAACTACGAGCAGTACTTC
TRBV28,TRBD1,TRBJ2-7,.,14,CASSPSTGTYEQYF,TGTGCCAGCAGTCCGTCGACAGGGACCTACGAGCAGTACTTC
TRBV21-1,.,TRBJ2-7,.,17,CASSKHFTASGCNEQYF,TGTGCCAGCAGCAAACACTTTACGGCTAGCGGGTGCAATGAGCAGTACTTC
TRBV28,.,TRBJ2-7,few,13,CASNGDLAYEQYF,TGTGCCAGCAATGGGGACTTAGCCTACGAGCAGTACTTC
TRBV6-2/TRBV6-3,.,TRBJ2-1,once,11,CASTAFREQFF,TGTGCCAGCACCGCATTTCGGGAGCAGTTCTTC
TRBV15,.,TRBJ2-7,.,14,CATSPRGRSYEQYF,TGTGCCACCAGCCCCCGTGGGAGGTCCTACGAGCAGTACTTC
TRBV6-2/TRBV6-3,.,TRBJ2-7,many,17,CASTQRTGAAKPYEQYF,TGTGCCAGCACCCAAAGGACGGGCGCGGCGAAACCTTACGAGCAGTACTTC
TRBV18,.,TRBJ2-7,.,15,CASSPGGTGQEEQYF,TGTGCCAGCTCACCAGGGGGAACGGGTCAGGAGGAGCAGTACTTC
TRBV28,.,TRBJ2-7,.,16,CASSMGAGRISYEQYF,TGTGCCAGCAGTATGGGTGCGGGACGGATCTCCTACGAGCAGTACTTC
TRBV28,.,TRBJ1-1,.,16,CASSSRGAGGNTEAFF,TGTGCCAGCAGTTCCCGAGGGGCAGGAGGAAACACTGAAGCTTTCTTT
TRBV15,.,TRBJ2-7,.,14,CATSKVDSPYEQYF,TGTGCCACCAGCAAGGTTGACAGCCCCTACGAGCAGTACTTC
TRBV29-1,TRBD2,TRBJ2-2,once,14,CSVGLSGRAGELFF,TGCAGCGTAGGACTCAGCGGGAGGGCCGGGGAGCTGTTTTTT
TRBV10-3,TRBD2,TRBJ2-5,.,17,CAISDPTSGRGLETQYF,TGTGCCATCAGTGACCCGACTAGCGGGAGGGGTTTGGAGACCCAGTACTTC
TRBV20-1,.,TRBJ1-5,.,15,CSARAAGVRDQPQHF,TGCAGTGCTAGAGCTGCAGGGGTTCGGGATCAGCCCCAGCATTTT
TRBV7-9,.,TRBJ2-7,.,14,CASRDGISGYEQYF,TGTGCCAGCAGGGACGGGATTTCGGGTTACGAGCAGTACTTC
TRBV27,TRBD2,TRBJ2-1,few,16,CASSFAGLAEDNEQFF,TGTGCCAGCAGTTTCGCTGGACTAGCGGAAGACAATGAGCAGTTCTTC
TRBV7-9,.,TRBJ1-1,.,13,CASTASGGTEAFF,TGTGCCAGCACCGCCTCCGGGGGCACTGAAGCTTTCTTT
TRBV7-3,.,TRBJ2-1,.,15,CASSLFAGRQVEQFF,TGTGCCAGCAGCTTATTTGCGGGTAGACAGGTTGAGCAGTTCTTC
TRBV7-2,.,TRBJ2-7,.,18,CASSPRSRGWSSYNEQYF,TGTGCCAGCAGCCCAAGAAGTAGGGGCTGGAGCTCCTACAATGAGCAGTACTTC
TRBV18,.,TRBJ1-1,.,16,CATQGTRGRVNTEAFF,TGTGCCACCCAGGGAACGCGGGGTAGGGTGAACACTGAAGCTTTCTTT
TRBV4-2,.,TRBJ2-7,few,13,CASSEGINYEQYF,TGTGCCAGCAGCGAAGGGATTAACTACGAGCAGTACTTC
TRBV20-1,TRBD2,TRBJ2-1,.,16,CSARDSSAGAYNEQFF,TGCAGTGCTAGAGATAGTTCAGCGGGAGCGTACAATGAGCAGTTCTTC
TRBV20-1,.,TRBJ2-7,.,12,CSAETSFYEQYF,TGCAGTGCTGAGACTAGTTTCTACGAGCAGTACTTC
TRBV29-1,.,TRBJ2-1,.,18,CSVGGVIWPSLRDNEQFF,TGCAGCGTTGGGGGCGTGATCTGGCCCTCTTTAAGGGACAATGAGCAGTTCTTC
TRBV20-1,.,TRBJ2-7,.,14,CSASAVGMDYEQYF,TGCAGTGCTAGTGCCGTGGGGATGGACTACGAGCAGTACTTC